This TCR beta chain comes out of a study of Ad26.COV2.S vaccination and SARS-CoV-2 variants. Regarding this clone: The antigen is not known.

Germline V gene data show CDR1 as SEHNR and CDR2 as FQNEAQ (reference sequence). Trimming stripped 2 bases from V and 1 base from J, with 15 bases between. This CDR3 has 16 amino acids. Whole-study results and caveats: Measurements of TCR breadth and depth may have given underestimates of the total T cell responses. Spike-specific TCR breadth was greater in vaccine than placebo recipients.

Measured with immunoSEQ multiplex PCR; TCRdb has only the in-frame clones, and not every one. The sample includes 300,000 to 400,000 clones, around 89% of them seen just once. Stated treatment: around 19 received Ad26.COV2.S at low or high dose, single or two shots; about 5 received placebo; per-sample allocation not given. Collection of the samples took place on day 63 after the first injection of vaccine or placebo. This adult donor, from Boston, was 18-55 years old. This receptor was obtained from a person aged 18-65 years who received the Ad26.COV2.S COVID-19 vaccine or a placebo. Sequencing used peripheral blood, obtained in a trial of Ad26.COV2.S vaccine versus placebo. This chain joins TRBV7-9 and TRBJ2-7; perhaps TRBD2 as D (6 bases). The CDR3 region is CASSLQSGAGSYEQYF. CDR3 in DNA: TGTGCCAGCAGCTTACAGTCCGGGGCGGGGTCCTACGAGCAGTACTTC.